The source of this T cell receptor (beta chain) is a study of T cell responses to AZD1222 COVID-19 vaccine. Study-level findings and limits: The donor cohort was predominantly white British with a female majority, and clonal diversity may have been underestimated. Unmutated variant regions reportedly attract nearly half of all spike-specific TCRs. Repertoire samples came only from after the peak T cell response. Across spike, vaccine-associated CD4 TCRs were found, dominant at 160-218 and 743-854.

Sequenced by immunoSEQ multiplex PCR; TCRdb stores in-frame clones only, minus some. This sample has 70,000 to 95,000 clones; just under 90% occur once, and the top ten carry roughly 2.8%. With respect to this clone: The target antigen is unknown.

Looked up from germline, CDR1 is LNHDA and CDR2 is SQIVND (reference sequence). The CDR3 covers 14 residues. The V gene lost 4 bases and the J gene lost 2 bases, with 9 bases spanning the gap. The clonotype originates from an adult in good health. This chain uses TRBV19 with TRBJ2-1; D is undetermined. Specimen: peripheral blood, collected on day 0 of MenACWY control vaccination. The CDR3 reads CASSTYSAYNEQFF. CDR3 DNA sequence: TGTGCCAGTAGTACGTATTCCGCCTACAATGAGCAGTTCTTC.